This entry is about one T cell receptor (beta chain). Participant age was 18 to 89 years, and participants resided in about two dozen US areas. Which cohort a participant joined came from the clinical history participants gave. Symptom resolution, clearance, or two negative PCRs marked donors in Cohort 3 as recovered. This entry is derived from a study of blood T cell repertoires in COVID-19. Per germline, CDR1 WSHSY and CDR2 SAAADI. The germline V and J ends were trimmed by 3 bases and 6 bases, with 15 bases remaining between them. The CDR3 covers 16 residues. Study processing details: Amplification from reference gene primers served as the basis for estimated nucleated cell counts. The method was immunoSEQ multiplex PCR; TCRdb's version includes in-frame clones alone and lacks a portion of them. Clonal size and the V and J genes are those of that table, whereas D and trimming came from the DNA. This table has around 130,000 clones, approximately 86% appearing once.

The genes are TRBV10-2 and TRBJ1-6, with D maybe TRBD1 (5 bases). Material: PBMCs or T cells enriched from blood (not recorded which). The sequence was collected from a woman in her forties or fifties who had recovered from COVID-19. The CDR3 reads CASSDSGKKFNSPLHF. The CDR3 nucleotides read TGCGCCAGCAGTGATTCAGGGAAAAAATTTAATTCACCCCTCCACTTT.